This T cell receptor (beta chain) was retrieved from a study of type 1 and type 2 diabetes patients. Whole-study results and caveats: With limited T2D and control samples, some T1D-only expanded clones may not be T1D-specific.

The PCR template was genomic DNA. Multiplex PCR with 30 forward and 13 reverse primers amplified the TCR beta CDR3. TCRdb ran MiXCR on the multiplex PCR reads and lists one entry per CDR3 protein. Of about 250,000 distinct CDR3 sequences in the sample, roughly 48% are singletons; the top ten hold approximately 15%. The CDR3 extends over 13 amino acids. Trimming left V 5 bases short and J 1 base short, with 9 bases between. Germline CDR1 and CDR2: SGHAT and FQNNGV. There are many counts of this clonotype. Its cognate antigen is unknown. Material for sequencing was peripheral blood mononuclear cells (PBMCs). The TCR was taken from a man between 18 and 35 years old with type 2 diabetes. This chain uses TRBV11-2 with TRBJ2-7; perhaps TRBD1 as D (6 bases). CDR3 DNA sequence: TGTGCCAGCAGCATTGGACAGTCCTACGAGCAGTACTTC. Its translation is CASSIGQSYEQYF.